The entry below gives a single T cell receptor (beta chain) sequence along with its context. The ends were cut back, 8 bases at V and 6 bases at J, with 13 bases in the middle. The CDR3 totals 11 residues. CDR1 and CDR2 (germline): DFQATT, SNEGSKA (reference sequence). In the study's own analysis: Estimates of nucleated cell counts were drawn from the amplification of reference gene primers. Profiling relied on immunoSEQ multiplex PCR, and the TCRdb table lists in-frame clones only, not all of them. D and trimming were read from the DNA, whereas the V and J calls and clone size are those reported in that table. The repertoire holds approximately 35,000 clones, over 70% seen once, with 14% to 15% in the top ten. These data originate in a study of blood T cell repertoires in COVID-19. Study summary: The United States, Italy and Spain supplied acute and convalescent COVID-19 samples. Sources were T cells, B-cell-depleted T cells, or PBMCs; the material itself was cDNA or gDNA.

The specimen sequenced was peripheral blood. This chain uses TRBV20-1 with TRBJ1-2; no clear D. The receptor was derived from a man aged 60 to 69 with active COVID-19. Here the CDR3 DNA reads TGCAGTAGTGAGAGTGCAAATGGCTACACCTTC. Its translation is CSSESANGYTF.